Listed below are T cell receptor beta chains from one sample, sequenced in a study of blood T cell repertoires in COVID-19. The method was immunoSEQ multiplex PCR; TCRdb's version includes in-frame clones alone and lacks a portion of them. Among some 510,000 clones listed, approximately 90% were seen once. The sequenced sample was PBMCs or T cells enriched from blood (not recorded which). Receptors were obtained from a woman between 40 and 50 years old who had recovered from COVID-19. Both conserved end residues are part of each CDR3. Fields, in order: CDR3 protein, CDR3 DNA, J gene, V gene, clone size, D gene. D genes are given only for firm matches. Clone sizes are given selectively: once, few, many, or a class where the clone is expanded.

cdr3_aa: CSASHSQRRGYTF
cdr3_nt: TGCAGTGCTAGTCACAGTCAAAGGCGAGGCTACACCTTC
j_call: TRBJ1-2
v_call: TRBV20-1
clone_size: NA
d_call: NA

cdr3_aa: CASSYGAGAYEQYF
cdr3_nt: TGTGCCAGCAGTTACGGGGCGGGAGCTTACGAGCAGTACTTC
j_call: TRBJ2-7
v_call: TRBV6-6
clone_size: NA
d_call: TRBD2

cdr3_aa: CATSRSGTLNTGELFF
cdr3_nt: TGTGCCACCAGCAGATCCGGGACTTTGAACACCGGGGAGCTGTTTTTT
j_call: TRBJ2-2
v_call: TRBV15
clone_size: NA
d_call: NA

cdr3_aa: CASSRDRHLNTEAFF
cdr3_nt: TGCGCCAGCAGCCGGGACAGACATTTGAACACTGAAGCTTTCTTT
j_call: TRBJ1-1
v_call: TRBV5-1
clone_size: NA
d_call: TRBD1

cdr3_aa: CASSMGQSEATPLHF
cdr3_nt: TGTGCCAGTAGTATGGGACAGTCGGAGGCGACACCCCTCCACTTT
j_call: TRBJ1-6
v_call: TRBV19
clone_size: NA
d_call: TRBD1

cdr3_aa: CASPPGEQYF
cdr3_nt: TGTGCCAGCCCTCCCGGGGAGCAGTACTTC
j_call: TRBJ2-7
v_call: TRBV12-3/TRBV12-4
clone_size: few
d_call: NA

cdr3_aa: CASSAEWTGGLVEQFF
cdr3_nt: TGTGCCAGCAGCGCTGAATGGACAGGGGGCCTTGTTGAGCAGTTCTTC
j_call: TRBJ2-1
v_call: TRBV9
clone_size: NA
d_call: TRBD1

cdr3_aa: CASSPGSGVRNTEAFF
cdr3_nt: TGTGCCAGCTCACCTGGCTCAGGGGTTCGGAACACTGAAGCTTTCTTT
j_call: TRBJ1-1
v_call: TRBV18
clone_size: NA
d_call: NA

cdr3_aa: CASSLVGRLAFF
cdr3_nt: TGTGCCAGCAGCTTAGTGGGCAGATTAGCTTTCTTT
j_call: TRBJ1-1
v_call: TRBV7-9
clone_size: once
d_call: NA

cdr3_aa: CAWSRQGTPNEKLFF
cdr3_nt: TGTGCCTGGAGCCGTCAGGGAACCCCTAATGAAAAACTGTTTTTT
j_call: TRBJ1-4
v_call: TRBV30
clone_size: NA
d_call: NA

cdr3_aa: CASTLQGYGYTF
cdr3_nt: TGTGCCAGCACCCTCCAGGGGTATGGCTACACCTTC
j_call: TRBJ1-2
v_call: TRBV6-5
clone_size: NA
d_call: NA

cdr3_aa: CASSVGTSGLYEQYF
cdr3_nt: TGTGCCAGCAGCGTCGGGACTAGCGGGCTCTACGAGCAGTACTTC
j_call: TRBJ2-7
v_call: TRBV9
clone_size: NA
d_call: TRBD2

cdr3_aa: CAWGHLPAGVPSSGNTIYF
cdr3_nt: TGTGCCTGGGGACACCTTCCAGCAGGGGTCCCCAGCTCTGGAAACACCATATATTTT
j_call: TRBJ1-3
v_call: TRBV30
clone_size: NA
d_call: NA

cdr3_aa: CASSYSVRGDQPQHF
cdr3_nt: TGTGCCAGCAGTTACTCGGTCAGGGGCGATCAGCCCCAGCATTTT
j_call: TRBJ1-5
v_call: TRBV6-2/TRBV6-3
clone_size: NA
d_call: NA

cdr3_aa: CASEDGKNTEAFF
cdr3_nt: TGCGCCAGCGAAGACGGGAAGAACACTGAAGCTTTCTTT
j_call: TRBJ1-1
v_call: TRBV10-2
clone_size: NA
d_call: NA

cdr3_aa: CASSPSSELGAEQYF
cdr3_nt: TGTGCTAGCAGCCCATCCTCCGAGTTGGGGGCCGAGCAGTACTTC
j_call: TRBJ2-7
v_call: TRBV7-7
clone_size: NA
d_call: NA

cdr3_aa: CASSPRLAGGYEQYF
cdr3_nt: TGCGCCAGCAGCCCCCGACTAGCGGGGGGGTACGAGCAGTACTTC
j_call: TRBJ2-7
v_call: TRBV4-1
clone_size: NA
d_call: TRBD2

cdr3_aa: CASSQGDSNYNSPLHF
cdr3_nt: TGTGCCAGCAGCCAAGGGGACAGTAACTATAATTCACCCCTCCACTTT
j_call: TRBJ1-6
v_call: TRBV14
clone_size: few
d_call: TRBD1

cdr3_aa: CASSRTTSGELFF
cdr3_nt: TGTGCCAGCAGCCGGACAACTTCGGGGGAGCTGTTTTTT
j_call: TRBJ2-2
v_call: TRBV7-8
clone_size: NA
d_call: NA

cdr3_aa: CASSLSGVNEQYF
cdr3_nt: TGTGCCAGCAGTTTATCGGGGGTGAACGAGCAGTACTTC
j_call: TRBJ2-7
v_call: TRBV12-3/TRBV12-4
clone_size: once
d_call: NA

cdr3_aa: CASSINSGVGGEQYF
cdr3_nt: TGTGCCAGTAGTATTAATTCCGGGGTTGGTGGCGAGCAGTACTTC
j_call: TRBJ2-7
v_call: TRBV19
clone_size: NA
d_call: NA

cdr3_aa: CASSPIAGVNEQYF
cdr3_nt: TGTGCCAGCTCCCCCATAGCGGGAGTCAACGAGCAGTACTTC
j_call: TRBJ2-7
v_call: TRBV18
clone_size: NA
d_call: TRBD2

cdr3_aa: CASTRNGGGGYTF
cdr3_nt: TGTGCCAGCACCCGAAACGGGGGAGGTGGCTACACCTTC
j_call: TRBJ1-2
v_call: TRBV12-3/TRBV12-4
clone_size: NA
d_call: NA